This T cell receptor (beta chain) was sequenced during a study of cytomegalovirus exposure and HLA in healthy donors. Broader study findings: Being productive about 90% or about 30% of the time was typical of most TCR beta V segments in an earlier analysis. Sequencing likely generated an artifact that appeared as a cluster of highly shared sequence variants.

The CDR3 contains 16 residues. With 4 bases clipped from V and 2 bases from J, the junction kept 11 bases outside the gene matches. CDR1 and CDR2 from the germline V gene are SEHNR and FQNEAQ (reference sequence). Worth noting for this clone: What it recognizes is unknown.

PCR was performed using 60 Vbeta and 13 Jbeta primers. Using immunoSEQ multiplex PCR, the repertoire was profiled, and TCRdb retains in-frame clones only, with some absent. The repertoire has roughly 120,000 clones, about 79% of them found once; the top ten carry about 3%. This sequence was found in a woman aged 18-29 years in good health and CMV-seropositive. What was sequenced was PBMCs. The chain has TRBV7-9 and TRBJ2-7, with 7 positions matching TRBD2. The CDR3 nucleotides are TGTGCCAGCAGCTCCGAAATCTGGGGGGGGGCCTACGAGCAGTACTTC. Its protein is CASSSEIWGGAYEQYF. The full variable domain, in which reference TRBV7-9 and TRBJ2-7 provide the parts outside the CDR3, is DTGVSQNPRHKITKRGQNVTFRCDPISEHNRLYWYRQTLGQGPEFLTYFQNEAQLEKSRLLSDRFSAERPKGSFSTLEIQRTEQGDSAMYLCASSSEIWGGAYEQYFGPGTRLTVT.